Reported below is one TCR beta chain. Its antigen is unidentified. These data belong to a study of T cell repertoires in cytomegalovirus infection. Overall study findings and caveats: Clonotypes of TCR beta that were HLA-C-restricted and CMV-specific dominated the ex vivo response.

TCRdb independently ran MiXCR on the reads; one entry per CDR3 protein. The sample includes some 920,000 distinct CDR3 sequences, more than 25% seen only once; the top ten take about 14%. This CDR3 spans 16 amino acids. V was pared by 5 bases and J by 0 bases, with 15 bases between. CDR1 and CDR2 (germline): SGHVS, FNYEAQ. The receptor was isolated from a human donor in good health (CMV status not recorded). Some clones in this sample may be carry-over from other donors' samples. The chain is built from TRBV7-6 and TRBJ2-3, with no clear D. The input for sequencing was cultured CD8+ T cells from PBMCs, taken from culture after CMV antigen stimulation. The DNA for the CDR3 is TGTGCCAGCAGCCCCGCCCTCGGTCCTAGCACAGATACGCAGTATTTT. This sequence encodes CASSPALGPSTDTQYF.